The 23 T cell receptor beta chains below come from one sample, sequenced in a study of T cell responses to AZD1222 COVID-19 vaccine. The table came from immunoSEQ multiplex PCR; TCRdb's copy has only in-frame clones and leaves some out. There are 170,000 or so clones in the sample; 90% to 95% occur only once, and about 1% lies in the top ten. This specimen consisted of peripheral blood, obtained 28 days after the second dose of the MenACWY control vaccine. The source is an adult who received the MenACWY meningococcal vaccine as a control.

This chain links TRBV2 with TRBJ1-5; TRBD1 is a possible D gene (5 bases). Germline assignment: CDR1 SNHLY and CDR2 FYNNEI. The CDR3 has 15 amino acids. Trimming left V 6 bases short and J 2 bases short, with 14 bases between. The CDR3 spells CASSPAGVGNQPQHF. The CDR3 bases are TGTGCCAGCAGCCCAGCGGGGGTAGGCAATCAGCCCCAGCATTTT. Full variable domain (rest looked up from reference TRBV2 and TRBJ1-5): EPEVTQTPSHQVTQMGQEVILRCVPISNHLYFYWYRQILGQKVEFLVSFYNNEISEKSEIFDDQFSVERPDGSNFTLKIRSTKLEDSAMYFCASSPAGVGNQPQHFGDGTRLSIL.

The rearrangement uses TRBV7-6 and TRBJ1-5; 7 bases are shared with TRBD1. Germline lookup yields CDR1 SGHVS and CDR2 FNYEAQ. After removal of 5 bases from V and 1 base from J, the junction contained 5 bases not matched to a gene. The CDR3 runs 15 residues. The CDR3 nucleotides read TGTGCCAGCAGCCCTGACAGGGCAAGCAATCAGCCCCAGCATTTT. Protein sequence: CASSPDRASNQPQHF.

The chain recombines TRBV5-1 with TRBJ1-6; D possibly corresponds to TRBD1 (6 bases). The CDR3 has 15 amino acids. Trimming left V 4 bases short and J 11 bases short, with 19 bases between. Germline values: CDR1 SGHRS, CDR2 YFSETQ. The CDR3 bases are TGCGCCAGCAGCCTTACTTTCCAGGGGAATCCACCCCTCCACTTT. Translation: CASSLTFQGNPPLHF.

J is TRBJ1-6 and V is TRBV25-1, with 8 bases fitting TRBD1. The CDR3 extends over 15 amino acids. V lost 5 bases and J lost 5; bases outside the gene matches: 5. Germline CDR1 and CDR2: MGHDK and SYGVNS. CDR3 sequence (DNA): TGTGCCAGCAGTCCGCCGGACAGGGATAATTCACCCCTCCACTTT. Its translation: CASSPPDRDNSPLHF.

This rearrangement joins TRBV7-3 to TRBJ2-7, with D uncertain. Germline CDR1 SGHTA, CDR2 FQGTGA. There are 14 residues in the CDR3. Trimming left V 3 bases short and J 0 bases short, with 9 bases between. CDR3 DNA: TGTGCCAGCAGCTTTCAGGCCAGCTCCTACGAGCAGTACTTC. Translated: CASSFQASSYEQYF. Full variable domain (remainder filled in from reference TRBV7-3 and TRBJ2-7): GAGVSQTPSNKVTEKGKYVELRCDPISGHTALYWYRQSLGQGPEFLIYFQGTGAADDSGLPNDRFFAVRPEGSVSTLKIQRTERGDSAVYLCASSFQASSYEQYFGPGTRLTVT.

The V call is TRBV4-1, the J call TRBJ1-1; D is undetermined. Trimming cost V 1 base and J 1 base, with 10 bases left between them. The length of the CDR3 is 15 residues. In germline, CDR1 is MGHRA, CDR2 YSYEKL. CDR3 residues: CASSQGRTGNTEAFF. CDR3 sequence (DNA): TGCGCCAGCAGCCAAGGAAGGACGGGGAACACTGAAGCTTTCTTT.

The chain uses TRBV6-5 and TRBJ1-1; no clear D. V was shortened by 0 bases and J by 0 bases, with 5 bases between the two germline ends. CDR3 length equals 14 residues. In germline, CDR1 is MNHEY, CDR2 SVGAGI. The CDR3 spells CASSYSRVNTEAFF. The DNA for the CDR3 is TGTGCCAGCAGTTACTCGAGGGTGAACACTGAAGCTTTCTTT.

The rearrangement uses TRBV4-2 and TRBJ1-1; D gene uncertain. CDR1 and CDR2 (germline): LGHNA, YNFKEQ. This CDR3 contains 13 residues. The ends were cut back, 4 bases at V and 1 base at J, with 7 bases in the middle. CDR3 in amino acids: CASSPLRNTEAFF. As DNA, the CDR3 is TGTGCCAGCAGCCCGCTACGGAACACTGAAGCTTTCTTT.

This clone was seen a single time. The chain joins TRBV13 to TRBJ1-1; D uncertain. Germline V gives CDR1 PRHDT, CDR2 FYEKMQ (reference sequence). The V end was cut by 2 bases, the J end by 5 bases, with 12 bases between. The CDR3 totals 14 residues. CDR3 protein: CASSLTTLGTEAFF. The CDR3 DNA sequence: TGTGCCAGCAGCTTAACGACATTGGGAACTGAAGCTTTCTTT. The whole variable domain, remainder taken from reference TRBV13 and TRBJ1-1, is AAGVIQSPRHLIKEKRETATLKCYPIPRHDTVYWYQQGPGQDPQFLISFYEKMQSDKGSIPDRFSAQQFSDYHSELNMSSLELGDSALYFCASSLTTLGTEAFFGQGTRLTVV.

Of note for this clone: Mismatch with germline at one junction end may stem from a read error. The chain joins TRBV7-7 to TRBJ2-3; unclear D gene. This CDR3 has 15 amino acids. The germline V gene encodes CDR1 SSHAT and CDR2 FNYEAQ (reference sequence). As DNA, the CDR3 is TGTGCTAGCAGCTTAGGGCTGAGCAGCACAGATACGCAGTATTTT. Protein: CASSLGLSSTDTQYF.

This chain uses TRBV18 with TRBJ1-1, with D perhaps matching TRBD1 (6 bases). The V gene lost 0 bases and the J gene lost 2 bases, with 10 bases spanning the gap. The CDR3 totals 15 residues. Germline lookup yields CDR1 KGHSH and CDR2 LQKENI. CDR3 loop: CASSPPGGTNTEAFF. The CDR3 bases are TGTGCCAGCTCACCACCAGGGGGGACTAACACTGAAGCTTTCTTT.

The rearrangement joins TRBV6-1 to TRBJ2-3, with D unresolved. The CDR3 sequence is 15 residues long. Germline V lookup: CDR1 MNHNS, CDR2 SASEGT. Trimming removed 2 bases from V and 3 bases from J, with 12 bases in between. CDR3 region: CASSERPVSTDTQYF. As DNA, the CDR3 is TGTGCCAGCAGTGAAAGGCCAGTATCTACAGATACGCAGTATTTT.

CDR3 DNA: TGTGCCAGCAGTTTAATAGCCACCTATGGCTACACCTTC. Residues: CASSLIATYGYTF. The V gene is TRBV12-3 or TRBV12-4, the J gene TRBJ1-2, with unresolved D. V lost 2 bases and J lost 4, with 8 bases in between. The length of the CDR3 is 13 residues.

The CDR3: CASTPGGGEQFF. CDR3 coding DNA: TGTGCCAGCACCCCAGGAGGGGGTGAGCAGTTCTTC. V is TRBV9 and J is TRBJ2-1, with D perhaps assigned TRBD1 or TRBD2 (6 bases each). The ends were cut back, 6 bases at V and 9 bases at J, with 13 bases in the middle. CDR1 and CDR2 (germline): SGDLS, YYNGEE. The length of the CDR3 is 12 residues.

This chain connects TRBV5-1 to TRBJ2-1, with D perhaps being TRBD1 or TRBD2 (6 bases each). Germline V gene sequence: CDR1 SGHRS, CDR2 YFSETQ. Trimming removed 4 bases from V and 0 bases from J, with 20 bases in between. The length of the CDR3 is 18 residues. CDR3 sequence: CASSPGFRRGSSYNEQFF. In DNA, the CDR3 is TGCGCCAGCAGCCCGGGGTTTAGGAGGGGGAGCTCCTACAATGAGCAGTTCTTC. The whole variable domain, remainder taken from reference TRBV5-1 and TRBJ2-1, is KAGVTQTPRYLIKTRGQQVTLSCSPISGHRSVSWYQQTPGQGLQFLFEYFSETQRNKGNFPGRFSGRQFSNSRSEMNVSTLELGDSALYLCASSPGFRRGSSYNEQFFGPGTRLTVL.

The sample holds a few counts of this clone. The genes are TRBV6-5 and TRBJ1-1, with 7 bases that match TRBD1. The CDR3 has 14 residues. In germline, CDR1 is MNHEY, CDR2 SVGAGI. The trim removed 6 bases at V and 1 base at J, leaving 5 bases unmatched. This CDR3 is CASRRDSTNTEAFF. In DNA, the CDR3 is TGTGCCAGCAGGCGGGACAGTACGAACACTGAAGCTTTCTTT.

V gene TRBV5-4 combines with J gene TRBJ2-7; D is unclear. CDR1 is SGHNT and CDR2 is YYREEE in the germline V gene (reference sequence). The V gene lost 4 bases and the J gene lost 4 bases, with 9 bases spanning the gap. The length of the CDR3 is 12 residues. CDR3 sequence reads: CASSQQTYEQYF. CDR3 bases: TGTGCCAGCAGCCAACAGACTTACGAGCAGTACTTC.

In its sample, this clone was seen once. J is TRBJ1-2 and V is TRBV5-4; D is ambiguous. CDR3 length: 13 residues. The V gene lost 2 bases and the J gene lost 8 bases, with 13 bases spanning the gap. The germline V gene has CDR1 SGHNT and CDR2 YYREEE (reference sequence). Here the CDR3 reads CASSLTALRGYTF. DNA for the CDR3: TGTGCCAGCAGCTTAACAGCTCTTCGGGGCTACACCTTC.

V usage is TRBV6-2 or TRBV6-3 and J usage is TRBJ1-2; 10 positions agree with TRBD1. V was clipped by 4 bases and J by 4 bases; unmatched bases: 15. Germline V lookup: CDR1 MNHEY, CDR2 SVGEGT. CDR3 size: 18 residues. The CDR3 loop reads CASSSPGQGSSALYGYTF. The CDR3 DNA reads TGTGCCAGCAGTTCGCCGGGACAGGGGTCCTCCGCCCTCTATGGCTACACCTTC.

This clone was counted only a few times. The chain links TRBV6-5 to TRBJ2-7; a possible D gene is TRBD2 (6 bases). Looked up from germline, CDR1 is MNHEY and CDR2 is SVGAGI. The V end lost 5 bases, the J end lost 2 bases, and 10 bases lay between the germline ends. The length of the CDR3 is 13 residues. The CDR3 spells CASSPPGAYEQYF. CDR3 sequence (DNA): TGTGCCAGCAGTCCCCCGGGGGCCTACGAGCAGTACTTC.

V gene TRBV3-1 (or the pseudogene TRBV3-2) combines with J gene TRBJ1-1; D uncertain. The CDR3 runs to 13 residues. V lost 1 base, J lost 7 bases, and 10 bases lay in between. Germline CDR1 LGHDT, CDR2 YNNKEL (reference sequence). CDR3 loop: CASSQALRLEAFF. CDR3 in DNA: TGTGCCAGCAGCCAAGCTCTACGGCTTGAAGCTTTCTTT.

This chain's CDR3 is CASSYGGANGYTF. In DNA, the CDR3 is TGTGCCAGCAGTTACGGCGGAGCGAATGGCTACACCTTC. This chain uses TRBV6-2 or TRBV6-3 with TRBJ1-2; no clear D gene. V lost 2 bases to trimming and J lost 6 bases, with 10 bases between them. CDR3 length: 13 amino acids. Per the germline V gene, CDR1 is MNHEY and CDR2 is SVGEGT.

The chain has TRBV27 and TRBJ2-3; D remains unclear. The germline V gene encodes CDR1 MNHEY and CDR2 SMNVEV (reference sequence). Between the trimmed V and J ends, which lost 4 bases and 0 bases, there was a span of 8 bases. CDR3 length: 14 residues. The CDR3 region is CASSSLTSTDTQYF. CDR3 nucleotide sequence: TGTGCCAGCAGTTCCCTAACTAGCACAGATACGCAGTATTTT.